This TCR beta chain was identified in a study of coeliac disease. Study background: Disease groups: newly diagnosed active, refractory type I, gluten-free-diet controlled.

Sequencing used immunoSEQ multiplex PCR; TCRdb keeps in-frame clones, though not all of them. The sample yields approximately 2,500 clones, approximately 65% seen once. Sequenced: lamina propria lymphocytes from the gut. The clonotype originates from a woman in her 70s with celiac disease on a gluten-free diet.

The CDR3 DNA reads as TGTGCCAGTAGTATAGATCGCGGCGAGACCCAGTACTTC. As protein: CASSIDRGETQYF. The chain carries TRBV19 and TRBJ2-5, with D uncertain. The germline gives CDR1 LNHDA, CDR2 SQIVND (reference sequence). The CDR3 contains 13 residues. V was trimmed by 0 bases and J by 5 bases, leaving 7 bases between them.